The clone carrying this TCR beta chain was seen more than once but under ten times. This specimen comes from a study of blood T cells in healthy people across ages. The CDR3 runs 17 residues. The germline gives CDR1 SGHTA, CDR2 FQGNSA. The germline V and J ends were trimmed by 2 bases and 6 bases, with 21 bases remaining between them. Primed by a sample-barcoded 5' primer and a J-beta primer mix, a second PCR proceeded for about 7 to 11 cycles. TCRdb re-called the 5' RACE reads with MiXCR, one entry per CDR3 protein. This sample yields about 800,000 distinct CDR3 sequences, of which around 25% are seen a single time; approximately 3.7% belongs to the top ten. The same data also went into a second study, on T cells of mothers and their children.

The specimen was blood. The source is a boy younger than 18 in good health. The rearrangement links TRBV7-2 to TRBJ2-3; tentative D call: TRBD2 (6 bases). The CDR3 here is CASSLFGRGGSGDTQYF. In nucleotides, the CDR3 is TGTGCCAGCAGCTTATTCGGGCGGGGCGGTTCCGGGGATACGCAGTATTTT.